The 14 T cell receptor beta chains below come from one sample, sequenced in a study of blood T cell repertoires in COVID-19 (TCRdb year 2020). Receptor amplification or capture employed the immunoSEQ multiplex PCR assay. What TCRdb holds here is the immuneACCESS table cut down to in-frame rearrangements. Part of the clones is not present; checked against another copy, under half of the missing clones reflect an unresolved V gene, and the others are unexplained. Here the sample has under 350,000 clones; roughly nine tenths occur a single time. The top ten hold around 2.1% of the sample. Sequenced sample: peripheral blood. Every receptor here comes from a man aged 50-59 years with acute or convalescent COVID-19.

V gene TRBV7-8 combines with J gene TRBJ1-2; D ambiguous. Per the germline V gene, CDR1 is SGHVS and CDR2 is FQNEAQ. V was clipped by 1 base and J by 6 bases, with 9 bases between them. The CDR3 has 13 amino acids. CDR3 region: CASSLVRGNGYTF. CDR3 DNA sequence: TGTGCCAGCAGCTTAGTCCGGGGAAATGGCTACACCTTC.

This rearrangement joins TRBV5-4 to TRBJ2-2; 11 bases agree with TRBD1. With V trimmed by 9 bases and J by 5 bases, 9 bases remained unmatched. CDR3 size: 15 residues. The V gene's germline CDR1 is SGHNT and CDR2 YYREEE (reference sequence). As DNA, the CDR3 is TGTGCCACCCCTCGGGGACAGGGGGGGACCGGGGAGCTGTTTTTT. It yields the protein CATPRGQGGTGELFF. The full variable domain, in which reference TRBV5-4 and TRBJ2-2 provide the parts outside the CDR3, is ETGVTQSPTHLIKTRGQQVTLRCSSQSGHNTVSWYQQALGQGPQFIFQYYREEENGRGNFPPRFSGLQFPNYSSELNVNALELDDSALYLCATPRGQGGTGELFFGEGSRLTVL.

The J gene is TRBJ1-2, the V gene TRBV5-4; D possibly corresponds to TRBD1 (5 bases). There are 12 residues in the CDR3. The V and J ends lost 1 base and 4 bases respectively, with 5 bases between them. Looked up from germline, CDR1 is SGHNT and CDR2 is YYREEE (reference sequence). The CDR3 DNA reads as TGTGCCAGCAGCTTGACAGGCTATGGCTACACCTTC. It codes for CASSLTGYGYTF.

This clone has a handful of counts. CDR3 loop: CASSFSSGANVLTF. The CDR3 DNA follows: TGTGCCAGCTCCTTTTCTTCTGGGGCCAACGTCCTGACTTTC. V is TRBV18 and J is TRBJ2-6; the D is unclear. Trimming pared 6 bases from V and 1 base from J, leaving 7 bases between. Germline V gene data show CDR1 as KGHSH and CDR2 as LQKENI. CDR3 length equals 14 residues.

The chain recombines TRBV11-1 with TRBJ1-1, with 9 bases that match TRBD1. Germline CDR1 reads SGHAT; CDR2 reads FQDESV (reference sequence). V shed 5 bases and J 8 bases; nucleotides not matched to a gene: 6. The CDR3 loop spans 13 amino acids. DNA of the CDR3: TGTGCCAGCAGCCAGGGACAGGGTTCCGAAGCTTTCTTT. This sequence encodes CASSQGQGSEAFF.

The gene calls are TRBV6-5 and TRBJ2-1, with D possibly being TRBD1 (6 bases). This CDR3 contains 14 residues. Trimming removed 6 bases at V and 4 bases at J, with 13 bases between. Germline V gene data show CDR1 as MNHEY and CDR2 as SVGAGI. CDR3 sequence reads: CASRPGQGYNEQFF. The CDR3 DNA reads TGTGCCAGCAGGCCGGGACAAGGTTACAATGAGCAGTTCTTC.

The rearrangement uses TRBV19 and TRBJ1-5, with a possible D match to TRBD1 (5 bases). CDR1 and CDR2 from the germline V gene are LNHDA and SQIVND (reference sequence). V was pared by 7 bases and J by 2 bases, with 15 bases between. The CDR3 is 15 residues long. The CDR3 region has the DNA TGTGCCAGTACCCCCCGGGGGAGGGGCAATCAGCCCCAGCATTTT. This encodes CASTPRGRGNQPQHF. The variable domain in full, with the rest retrieved from reference TRBV19 and TRBJ1-5, is DGGITQSPKYLFRKEGQNVTLSCEQNLNHDAMYWYRQDPGQGLRLIYYSQIVNDFQKGDIAEGYSVSREKKESFPLTVTSAQKNPTAFYLCASTPRGRGNQPQHFGDGTRLSIL.

The rearrangement links TRBV11-2 to TRBJ2-1; unclear D gene. The CDR3 spans 11 residues. The V end was cut by 4 bases, the J end by 9 bases, with 7 bases between. Germline loops: CDR1 SGHAT, CDR2 FQNNGV. CDR3 residues: CASSSQFEQFF. DNA for the CDR3: TGTGCCAGCAGCTCACAGTTTGAGCAGTTCTTC.

This clone has just one count. V usage is TRBV29-1 and J usage is TRBJ1-5, with D possibly matching TRBD1 (5 bases). The V end was cut by 4 bases, the J end by 0 bases, with 10 bases between. The germline V gene has CDR1 SQVTM and CDR2 ANQGSEA. There are 14 residues in the CDR3. This CDR3 is CSVVTVDSNQPQHF. The CDR3, as DNA: TGCAGCGTTGTGACAGTTGATAGCAATCAGCCCCAGCATTTT.

This sequence joins TRBV28 and TRBJ1-4; D is ambiguous. The V gene's germline CDR1 is MDHEN and CDR2 SYDVKM. Trimming cost V 3 bases and J 2 bases, with 10 bases left between them. The CDR3 spans 15 residues. The CDR3 reads CASSFTVGTNEKLFF. The CDR3 nucleotides read TGTGCCAGCAGTTTTACCGTGGGCACTAATGAAAAACTGTTTTTT.

This CDR3 is CASSKVLAGGVIRYEQYF. The CDR3 bases are TGTGCCAGCAGCAAGGTCCTAGCGGGGGGAGTAATTCGCTACGAGCAGTACTTC. This chain connects TRBV21-1 to TRBJ2-7; the D call of TRBD2 is as the table states it, not checked on the DNA. TRBV21-1 is described as a pseudogene. The CDR3 contains 18 residues.

The gene calls are TRBV6-4 and TRBJ1-1; D is uncertain. Between the trimmed V and J ends, which lost 7 bases and 1 base, there was a span of 13 bases. Germline V gene sequence: CDR1 MRHNA, CDR2 SNTAGT. This CDR3 has 14 amino acids. CDR3 amino acids: CASKRGRENTEAFF. CDR3 nucleotide sequence: TGTGCCAGCAAACGGGGTAGGGAGAACACTGAAGCTTTCTTT.

V usage is TRBV4-1 and J usage is TRBJ1-6, with 7 bases aligning to TRBD1. Germline-derived CDR1 and CDR2 are MGHRA and YSYEKL. With 8 bases clipped from V and 5 bases from J, the junction kept 6 bases outside the gene matches. The CDR3 loop spans 14 amino acids. The CDR3 is CASGWDSDNSPLHF. The DNA of the CDR3 is TGCGCCAGCGGCTGGGACAGCGATAATTCACCCCTCCACTTT.

The genes are TRBV4-1 and TRBJ2-6; weak D call: TRBD2 (5 bases). Germline assignment: CDR1 MGHRA and CDR2 YSYEKL. The CDR3 spans 16 residues. Trimming took 1 base from V and 1 from J, leaving 8 bases between them. CDR3 sequence (DNA): TGCGCCAGCAGCCAAGCCCGGGGATCTGGGGCCAACGTCCTGACTTTC. Its protein product is CASSQARGSGANVLTF.